This note documents a single T cell receptor beta chain sequence. The CDR3 has 16 residues. From germline, CDR1 is SGHTA and CDR2 FQGNSA. Trimming left V 3 bases short and J 3 bases short, with 15 bases between. This sample stems from a study of technical replicates of blood from a handful of donors. TCRdb's copy holds only in-frame clones and misses some; the assay was immunoSEQ multiplex PCR. The sample shows tens of thousands of clones, 85% to 95% of them seen only once. V and J are TRBV7-2 and TRBJ1-3; D not certain. The sample was T cells isolated from PBMCs. This clonotype was sampled from a human donor in good health. DNA of the CDR3: TGTGCCAGCAGCTTGGGGTCTAGACTACTTGGAAACACCATATATTTT. Amino acid sequence: CASSLGSRLLGNTIYF.